A single sample gave rise to the 13 T cell receptor beta chains below, sequenced in a study of Graves' ophthalmopathy and Graves' hyperthyroidism. For repertoire sequencing, the TCR beta CDR3 regions were amplified from RNA transcripts. HTBI primers were used in a first-round RT-PCR, which preceded a second-round multiplex PCR. Using its own MiXCR run on the multiplex PCR reads, TCRdb lists one record per CDR3 protein. The data show just over 600,000 distinct CDR3 sequences, around a fifth seen once. The sample comprised peripheral blood. These receptors were collected from a woman under 30 with stable Graves' hyperthyroidism. Some clones in this sample may be carry-over from other donors' samples.

This sequence joins TRBV6-1 and TRBJ1-2, with TRBD1 matching 8 bases. The CDR3 spans 16 residues. Germline-derived CDR1 and CDR2 are MNHNS and SASEGT. After removal of 2 bases from V and 3 bases from J, the junction contained 8 bases not matched to a gene. Here the CDR3 DNA reads TGTGCCAGCAGTGAATCGATAGGACAGGGCTACTATGGCTACACCTTC. It is translated as CASSESIGQGYYGYTF.

The gene calls are TRBV10-3 and TRBJ2-7; 7 bases map to TRBD2. The CDR3 has 17 residues. Germline assignment: CDR1 ENHRY and CDR2 SYGVKD. The V and J ends lost 0 bases and 3 bases, in that order; junction bases with no gene match: 11. The chain's CDR3 is CAISESYGLAVHYEQYF. The CDR3 coding sequence is TGTGCCATCAGTGAGTCATACGGGCTAGCGGTTCACTACGAGCAGTACTTC.

This clonotype has ten or more counts. The V gene is TRBV20-1, the J gene TRBJ1-2; 8 positions match TRBD1. There are 15 residues in the CDR3. Trimming took 0 bases from V and 7 from J; bases not matched to a gene: 10. Germline CDR1 is DFQATT and CDR2 is SNEGSKA (reference sequence). The CDR3 region is CSARDPRDRHIGYTF. The CDR3, as DNA: TGCAGTGCTAGAGACCCCCGGGACAGGCATATTGGCTACACCTTC.

In this sample, this clonotype turned up many times. The chain is built from TRBV29-1 and TRBJ2-7; D is undetermined. Germline CDR1 reads SQVTM; CDR2 reads ANQGSEA. The CDR3 spans 11 residues. Deletions cut 1 base from V and 7 bases from J, with 8 bases between. This CDR3 reads CSVEVDGEQYF. CDR3 coding DNA: TGCAGCGTTGAAGTAGATGGTGAGCAGTACTTC.

Many counts were recorded for this clonotype. This chain joins TRBV5-1 and TRBJ2-7; D ambiguous. The germline gives CDR1 SGHRS, CDR2 YFSETQ. CDR3 length: 15 amino acids. Trimming pared 1 base from V and 3 bases from J, leaving 14 bases between. The DNA for the CDR3 is TGCGCCAGCAGCTTGAGTTTCGGTTCCATCTACGAGCAGTACTTC. Translation: CASSLSFGSIYEQYF. The whole variable domain, remainder taken from reference TRBV5-1 and TRBJ2-7, is KAGVTQTPRYLIKTRGQQVTLSCSPISGHRSVSWYQQTPGQGLQFLFEYFSETQRNKGNFPGRFSGRQFSNSRSEMNVSTLELGDSALYLCASSLSFGSIYEQYFGPGTRLTVT.

This clonotype was counted ten times or more. The chain has TRBV12-5 and TRBJ1-2; TRBD1 might be the D (6 bases). CDR3 size: 15 residues. Germline CDR1 is LGHNT and CDR2 is FRNRAP. Trimming took 5 bases from V and 4 from J, leaving 17 bases between them. The CDR3 DNA follows: TGTGCTAGTGGTCCCGGGACAACCGTATCCTATGGCTACACCTTC. Translated, it gives CASGPGTTVSYGYTF.

The chain combines TRBV5-1 with TRBJ1-6; 9 nucleotides match TRBD1. The CDR3 has 15 amino acids. J gave up 15 bases and V 4 bases, and 14 bases lay outside the gene matches. The germline V gene has CDR1 SGHRS and CDR2 YFSETQ. CDR3 loop: CASSDGDRVEMLLHF. For the CDR3, the DNA is TGCGCCAGCAGCGATGGGGACAGGGTTGAAATGCTCCTCCACTTT.

The sample holds one count of this clonotype. The V and J genes are TRBV6-1 and TRBJ1-1; 9 bases fit TRBD1. Unmatched junction bases numbered 13, after V lost 6 bases and J lost 5 bases. The CDR3 sequence is 16 residues long. The germline V gene encodes CDR1 MNHNS and CDR2 SASEGT. This chain's CDR3 is CASSTLPGQGYTEAFF. The CDR3, as DNA: TGTGCCAGCAGCACGCTACCGGGACAGGGATATACTGAAGCTTTCTTT.

This clonotype was observed at least ten times. The chain links TRBV7-3 to TRBJ2-5; 10 nucleotides agree with TRBD2. Losses at the gene ends were 5 bases for V and 1 base for J; bases not matched to a gene: 7. The CDR3 is made up of 16 amino acids. CDR1 and CDR2 from the germline V gene are SGHTA and FQGTGA. This chain's CDR3 is CASSATGLASQETQYF. The CDR3 DNA is TGTGCCAGCAGCGCGACGGGACTAGCGTCCCAAGAGACCCAGTACTTC.

V gene TRBV24-1 combines with J gene TRBJ1-5; 8 nucleotides line up with TRBD1. With 2 bases clipped from V and 3 bases from J, the junction kept 5 bases outside the gene matches. The CDR3 runs to 16 residues. Germline CDR1 reads KGHDR; CDR2 reads SFDVKD. This CDR3 reads CATSDSGQAINQPQHF. The DNA of the CDR3 is TGTGCCACCAGTGATTCGGGACAGGCCATCAATCAGCCCCAGCATTTT.

V usage is TRBV30 and J usage is TRBJ1-2, with D possibly TRBD1 on 5 matching bases. Trimming pared 2 bases from V and 8 bases from J, leaving 15 bases between. Germline CDR1 GTSNPN, CDR2 SVGIG (reference sequence). CDR3 length equals 13 residues. The DNA of the CDR3 is TGTGCCTGGAGTCGGGCCAGGGTGCTAGGCTACACCTTC. Translating gives CAWSRARVLGYTF.

A few counts support this clonotype. The rearrangement links TRBV18 to TRBJ1-3, with 9 bases that match TRBD1. The CDR3 consists of 17 residues. Germline CDR1 reads KGHSH; CDR2 reads LQKENI. V was pared by 0 bases and J by 4 bases, with 7 bases of the junction left unmatched. The CDR3 sequence is CASSPPLDRGGGNTIYF. The CDR3 bases are TGTGCCAGCTCACCACCCCTCGACAGGGGGGGAGGAAACACCATATATTTT.

V is TRBV11-2 and J is TRBJ2-5; 10 nucleotides align to TRBD2. The CDR3 length is 15 residues. From germline, CDR1 is SGHAT and CDR2 FQNNGV. V gave up 3 bases and J gave up 3 bases; unmatched junction bases: 4. The CDR3 sequence: CASSFWTSGKETQYF. The CDR3 region has the DNA TGTGCCAGCAGCTTCTGGACTAGCGGTAAAGAGACCCAGTACTTC.